This entry is about one T cell receptor beta chain. Its cognate antigen is unknown. Every patient experienced relapse after autologous stem cell transplantation, and brentuximab vedotin exposure varied. The CDR3 runs 16 residues. Unmatched junction bases numbered 7, after V lost 3 bases and J lost 4 bases. Germline V gives CDR1 SGDLS, CDR2 YYNGEE. The sample belongs to a study of PD-1 blockade in classical Hodgkin lymphoma. Across the whole study: Intravenous delivery of nivolumab at 3 mg/kg to patients occurred every 2 weeks.

Study-level points and caveats: Complete responders matched newly diagnosed patients in baseline diversity. When nivolumab was started under 1 year after ASCT, patients were excluded.

The protocol was immunoSEQ multiplex PCR, while the TCRdb copy is restricted to in-frame clones and leaves out a portion. The table has about 98,000 clones, roughly 89% seen once. This clonotype was sampled from a human donor with classical Hodgkin lymphoma. The rearrangement uses TRBV9 and TRBJ2-2; TRBD1 matches 9 bases. The sample in question was peripheral blood mononuclear cells (PBMCs), obtained at baseline. This CDR3 reads CASSAWGQGGTGELFF. The CDR3 DNA follows: TGTGCCAGCAGCGCCTGGGGACAGGGTGGCACCGGGGAGCTGTTTTTT.